The 14 T cell receptor beta chains below were found in one sample sequenced in a study of immune evolution from preneoplasia to lung adenocarcinoma. Profiling relied on immunoSEQ multiplex PCR, and the TCRdb table lists in-frame clones only, not all of them. The repertoire includes approximately 5,000 clones, over 70% of them detected once, and approximately 8% sits in the top ten. Sequencing was done on a sample of FFPE adjacent normal lung tissue. Receptors originate from a donor at least 70 years old with lung adenocarcinoma.

The genes are TRBV30 and TRBJ1-1, with D perhaps TRBD1 (6 bases). The V gene's germline CDR1 is GTSNPN and CDR2 SVGIG (reference sequence). Trimming stripped 5 bases from V and 10 bases from J, with 17 bases between. This CDR3 spans 12 amino acids. As DNA, the CDR3 is TGTGCCTGGGAGGTCAGGGGCGCGGGAGCTTTCTTT. This translates into CAWEVRGAGAFF.

This clone was counted between two and nine times. CDR3 in DNA: TGTGCCAGCAGCCGCGGGGGGACTAGCTCTGGGGAGCAGTACTTC. Its protein is CASSRGGTSSGEQYF. The chain uses TRBV11-3 and TRBJ2-7, with 9 bases matching TRBD2. J gave up 7 bases and V 5 bases, and 12 bases lay outside the gene matches. Germline CDR1 is SGHNT and CDR2 is YENEEA. The CDR3 totals 15 residues.

The V gene is TRBV14, the J gene TRBJ2-4; TRBD1 matches at 10 bases. This CDR3 is 15 amino acids long. Germline loops: CDR1 SGHDN, CDR2 FVKESK. V shed 2 bases, J shed 6 bases, and the junction held 4 bases outside the gene matches. In DNA, the CDR3 is TGTGCCAGCAGCCAACTGGACAGGGGGGGAAACATTCAGTACTTC. Translated, it gives CASSQLDRGGNIQYF.

The rearrangement links TRBV27 to TRBJ1-4; 7 bases are shared with TRBD1. V was pared by 4 bases and J by 3 bases, with 5 bases of the junction left unmatched. Looked up from germline, CDR1 is MNHEY and CDR2 is SMNVEV (reference sequence). The CDR3 runs to 15 residues. The CDR3 region is CASSSGGEANEKLFF. As DNA, the CDR3 is TGTGCCAGCAGTTCAGGGGGAGAAGCTAATGAAAAACTGTTTTTT.

This clone showed up just a few times. Written as DNA, the CDR3 is TGTGCCAGCAGTGGGTGGACAGGGGGCGGGTACGAGCAGTACTTC. This sequence encodes CASSGWTGGGYEQYF. This rearrangement joins TRBV28 to TRBJ2-7; the match to TRBD1 covers 11 bases. The V gene's germline CDR1 is MDHEN and CDR2 SYDVKM. The CDR3 spans 15 residues. Unmatched junction bases numbered 7, after V lost 5 bases and J lost 4 bases.

This clone turned up a few times. This chain connects TRBV9 to TRBJ2-2, with 7 bases identical to TRBD2. The CDR3 totals 16 residues. From germline, CDR1 is SGDLS and CDR2 YYNGEE. The ends lost 3 bases at V and 0 bases at J; junction bases unmatched: 5. The CDR3 DNA sequence: TGTGCCAGCAGCGGGGGTAGCGGGCCGAACACCGGGGAGCTGTTTTTT. It yields the protein CASSGGSGPNTGELFF.

The rearrangement uses TRBV2 and TRBJ2-5, with 8 bases identical to TRBD2. The CDR3 contains 15 residues. Germline CDR1 is SNHLY and CDR2 is FYNNEI. Unmatched junction bases numbered 9, after V lost 8 bases and J lost 1 base. CDR3 region: CASGSTSGLQETQYF. The DNA for the CDR3 is TGTGCCAGCGGATCCACTAGCGGCCTCCAAGAGACCCAGTACTTC.

This chain uses TRBV29-1 with TRBJ2-3; possibly TRBD2 for D (5 bases). V dropped 2 bases and J dropped 0 bases, with 9 bases sitting between them. This CDR3 comprises 14 residues. Germline V gives CDR1 SQVTM, CDR2 ANQGSEA. This CDR3 reads CSVEKEVSTDTQYF. The DNA for the CDR3 is TGCAGCGTTGAAAAGGAGGTTAGCACAGATACGCAGTATTTT.

This clone was counted only a few times. This chain uses TRBV29-1 with TRBJ2-3; weak D call: TRBD2 (5 bases). Trimming removed 5 bases at V and 1 base at J, with 13 bases between. This CDR3 is built from 14 residues. In germline, CDR1 is SQVTM, CDR2 ANQGSEA. The CDR3 DNA follows: TGCAGCGTTCGGGGAACTTTGCGCACAGATACGCAGTATTTT. Translating gives CSVRGTLRTDTQYF.

CDR3 amino acids: CASSGQGAKTQYF. The CDR3 bases are TGTGCCAGCAGCGGACAGGGGGCGAAGACCCAGTACTTC. The chain is built from TRBV6-6 and TRBJ2-5; 11 bases map to TRBD1. The CDR3 length is 13 residues. J gave up 6 bases and V 6 bases, and 3 bases lay outside the gene matches. CDR1 and CDR2 from the germline V gene are MNHNY and SVGAGI (reference sequence).

Only a few counts were recorded for this clone. The chain is built from TRBV6-1 and TRBJ2-7; TRBD2 matches at 7 bases. The germline CDR1 and CDR2 sequences are MNHNS and SASEGT. J gave up 0 bases and V 3 bases, and 14 bases lay outside the gene matches. This CDR3 comprises 18 residues. This chain's CDR3 is CASSDYGGRASASYEQYF. In DNA, the CDR3 is TGTGCCAGCAGTGACTACGGGGGGAGGGCTAGCGCCTCCTACGAGCAGTACTTC.

The chain couples TRBV7-9 to TRBJ2-7; 11 bases fit TRBD2. The CDR3 contains 15 residues. The V segment lost 4 bases and the J segment 3 bases; nucleotides outside the gene matches: 5. Per the germline V gene, CDR1 is SEHNR and CDR2 is FQNEAQ (reference sequence). This chain's CDR3 is CASSSVLAGGYEQYF. The CDR3 DNA follows: TGTGCCAGCAGCTCAGTCCTAGCGGGAGGCTACGAGCAGTACTTC. Full variable domain (remainder filled in from reference TRBV7-9 and TRBJ2-7): DTGVSQNPRHKITKRGQNVTFRCDPISEHNRLYWYRQTLGQGPEFLTYFQNEAQLEKSRLLSDRFSAERPKGSFSTLEIQRTEQGDSAMYLCASSSVLAGGYEQYFGPGTRLTVT.

This chain connects TRBV7-8 to TRBJ2-1; D is unresolved. V dropped 6 bases and J dropped 4 bases, with 16 bases sitting between them. The CDR3 covers 15 residues. Per the germline V gene, CDR1 is SGHVS and CDR2 is FQNEAQ. CDR3 in DNA: TGTGCCAGCAGTCCCCGTACTGGCAGGTACAATGAGCAGTTCTTC. This encodes CASSPRTGRYNEQFF.

The chain recombines TRBV10-2 with TRBJ2-7; D could derive from TRBD1 or TRBD2 (5 bases each). V lost 3 bases and J 2 bases, leaving 11 bases between the germline ends. In germline, CDR1 is WSHSY, CDR2 SAAADI. CDR3 length: 14 residues. CDR3 sequence reads: CASSDRAGPYEQYF. CDR3 DNA: TGCGCCAGCAGTGACAGGGCGGGTCCCTACGAGCAGTACTTC.